This entry concerns a single TCR beta chain. The data belong to a study of CD8+ T cells in alopecia areata. Per germline, CDR1 SGHVS and CDR2 FQNEAQ. CDR3 length equals 13 residues. V gave up 1 base and J gave up 3 bases, with 5 bases separating them. Isolated RNA was reverse transcribed into cDNA used as the sequencing template. The assay was immunoSEQ multiplex PCR, and TCRdb's table has in-frame clones only and misses some. Of under 70,000 clones in the sample, approximately 96% are singletons; the top ten hold more than 25%. Specimen: CD8+ T cells sorted from blood, collected at week 0. V gene TRBV7-8 combines with J gene TRBJ2-3, with D unclear. The source is a human donor with alopecia areata. In DNA, the CDR3 is TGTGCCAGCAGCTTAGATGGGACAGATACGCAGTATTTT. This translates into CASSLDGTDTQYF.